The present TCR beta chain was sequenced within a study of cytomegalovirus exposure and HLA in healthy donors. Broader study findings: Analyses of presence/absence relied on an assumption of roughly uniform sequencing depth across donors.

With 60 Vbeta and 13 Jbeta primers, the PCR was carried out. TCRdb keeps only in-frame clones here, not all; method: immunoSEQ multiplex PCR. The sample holds over 100,000 clones, roughly three quarters seen once. On this clone itself: Its antigen is unknown.

Germline V gives CDR1 SGHDN, CDR2 FVKESK. CDR3 size: 14 residues. Losses at the gene ends were 4 bases for V and 3 bases for J; bases not matched to a gene: 3. The sequencing input was PBMCs. The clonotype comes from a woman aged 40 to 55 in good health and CMV-seronegative. The V and J genes are TRBV14 and TRBJ2-1, with 7 bases aligning to TRBD1. For the CDR3, the DNA is TGTGCCAGCAGCCCTTGGACAGGCTACAATGAGCAGTTCTTC. It yields the protein CASSPWTGYNEQFF.